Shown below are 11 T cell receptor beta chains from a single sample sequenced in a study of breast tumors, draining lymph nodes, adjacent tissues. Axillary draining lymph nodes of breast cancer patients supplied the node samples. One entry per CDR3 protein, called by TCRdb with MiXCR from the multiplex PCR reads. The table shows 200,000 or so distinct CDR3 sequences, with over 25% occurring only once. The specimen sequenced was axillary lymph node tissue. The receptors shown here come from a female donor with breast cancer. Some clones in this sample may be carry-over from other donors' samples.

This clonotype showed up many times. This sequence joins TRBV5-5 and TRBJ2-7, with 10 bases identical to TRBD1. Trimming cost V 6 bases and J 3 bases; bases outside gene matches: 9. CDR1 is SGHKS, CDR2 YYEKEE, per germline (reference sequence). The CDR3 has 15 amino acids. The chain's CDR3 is CASNVAGQGFYEQYF. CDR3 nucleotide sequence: TGTGCCAGCAACGTAGCGGGACAGGGGTTCTACGAGCAGTACTTC.

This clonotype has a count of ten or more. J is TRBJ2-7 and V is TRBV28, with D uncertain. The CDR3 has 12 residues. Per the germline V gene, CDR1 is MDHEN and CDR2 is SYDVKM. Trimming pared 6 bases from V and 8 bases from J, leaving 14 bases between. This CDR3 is CASSGPLKKQYF. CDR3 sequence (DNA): TGTGCCAGCAGCGGCCCCTTAAAAAAGCAGTACTTC.

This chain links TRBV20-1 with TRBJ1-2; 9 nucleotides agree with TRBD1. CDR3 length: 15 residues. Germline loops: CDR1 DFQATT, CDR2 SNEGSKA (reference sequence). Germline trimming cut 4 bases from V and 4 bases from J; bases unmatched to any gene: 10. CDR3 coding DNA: TGCAGTGCTACCGCCGGGACAGGGAGAACCTATGGCTACACCTTC. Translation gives CSATAGTGRTYGYTF.

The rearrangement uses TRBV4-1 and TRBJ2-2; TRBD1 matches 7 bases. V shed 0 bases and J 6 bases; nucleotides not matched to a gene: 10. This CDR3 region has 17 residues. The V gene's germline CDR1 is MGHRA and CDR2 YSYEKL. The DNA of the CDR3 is TGCGCCAGCAGCCAAGATCAGAGACAGGGTTGGGCCGGGGAGCTGTTTTTT. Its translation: CASSQDQRQGWAGELFF.

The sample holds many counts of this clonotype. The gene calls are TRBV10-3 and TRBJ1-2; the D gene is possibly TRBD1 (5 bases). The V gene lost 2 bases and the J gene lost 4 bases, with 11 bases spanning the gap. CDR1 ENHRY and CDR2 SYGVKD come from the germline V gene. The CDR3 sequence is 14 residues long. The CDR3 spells CAISEPRTPYGYTF. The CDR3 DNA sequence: TGTGCCATCAGTGAGCCTAGGACACCCTATGGCTACACCTTC.

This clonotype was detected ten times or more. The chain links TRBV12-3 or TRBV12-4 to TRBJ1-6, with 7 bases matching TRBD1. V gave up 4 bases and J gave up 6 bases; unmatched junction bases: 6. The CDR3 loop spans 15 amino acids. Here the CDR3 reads CASSSYRGFNSPLHF. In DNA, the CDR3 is TGTGCCAGCAGTTCCTACAGGGGCTTTAATTCACCCCTCCACTTT.

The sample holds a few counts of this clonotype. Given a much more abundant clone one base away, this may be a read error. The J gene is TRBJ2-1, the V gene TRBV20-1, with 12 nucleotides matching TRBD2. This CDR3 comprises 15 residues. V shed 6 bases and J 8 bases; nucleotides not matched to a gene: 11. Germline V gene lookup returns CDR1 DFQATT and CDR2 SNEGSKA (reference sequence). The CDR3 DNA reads TGCAGTGCGGCAACTAGGACTAGCGGGATCTATGAGCAGTTCTTC. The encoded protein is CSAATRTSGIYEQFF.

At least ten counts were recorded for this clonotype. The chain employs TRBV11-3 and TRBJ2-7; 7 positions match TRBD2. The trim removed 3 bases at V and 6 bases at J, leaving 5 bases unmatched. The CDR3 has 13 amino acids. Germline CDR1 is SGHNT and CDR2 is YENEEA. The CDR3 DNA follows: TGTGCCAGCAGCTTGGGAGGGGCTGGCGAGCAGTACTTC. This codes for CASSLGGAGEQYF. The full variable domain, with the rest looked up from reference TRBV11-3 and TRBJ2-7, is EAGVVQSPRYKIIEKKQPVAFWCNPISGHNTLYWYLQNLGQGPELLIRYENEEAVDDSQLPKDRFSAERLKGVDSTLKIQPAELGDSAVYLCASSLGGAGEQYFGPGTRLTVT.

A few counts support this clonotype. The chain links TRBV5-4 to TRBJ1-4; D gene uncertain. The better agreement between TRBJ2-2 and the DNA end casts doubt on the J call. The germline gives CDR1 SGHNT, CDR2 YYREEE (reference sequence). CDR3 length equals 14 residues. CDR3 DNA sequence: TGTGCCAGCAGCTTTTACTATGCCACCGGGGAGCTGTTTTTT. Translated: CASSFYYATGELFF.

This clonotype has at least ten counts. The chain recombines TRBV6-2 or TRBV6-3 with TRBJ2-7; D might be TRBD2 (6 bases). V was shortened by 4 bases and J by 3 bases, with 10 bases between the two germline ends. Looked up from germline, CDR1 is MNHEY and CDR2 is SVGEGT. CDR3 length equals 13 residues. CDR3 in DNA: TGTGCCAGCAGTTGGGAGACTAGCTACGAGCAGTACTTC. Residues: CASSWETSYEQYF.

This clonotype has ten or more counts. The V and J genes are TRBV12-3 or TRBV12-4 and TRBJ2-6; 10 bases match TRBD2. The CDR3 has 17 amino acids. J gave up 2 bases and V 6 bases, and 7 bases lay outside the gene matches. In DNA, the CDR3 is TGTGCCAGCAGCCCCAATAGCGGGGGGCCTGGGGCCAACGTCCTGACTTTC. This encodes CASSPNSGGPGANVLTF.